Below are 18 T cell receptor beta chains sequenced from a single sample in a study of blood T cell repertoires in COVID-19. Sequencing used immunoSEQ multiplex PCR; TCRdb keeps in-frame clones, though not all of them. Of roughly 150,000 clones in the sample, approximately 84% were seen once. Sequencing was performed on peripheral blood. These receptors came from a woman at least 80 years old with acute or convalescent COVID-19.

The rearrangement uses TRBV10-2 and TRBJ1-1; perhaps TRBD1 as D (6 bases). This CDR3 comprises 14 residues. Germline V CDR1 and CDR2: WSHSY, SAAADI. Trimming shortened V by 6 bases and J by 0 bases, and 11 bases separated the two germline ends. The DNA for the CDR3 is TGCGCCAGCAGGGAGACAGGAATGAACACTGAAGCTTTCTTT. This codes for CASRETGMNTEAFF.

This clone turned up a few times. V is TRBV5-4 and J is TRBJ2-7; perhaps TRBD1 as D (6 bases). The CDR3 runs 13 residues. Trimming took 4 bases from V and 7 from J, leaving 15 bases between them. Looked up from germline, CDR1 is SGHNT and CDR2 is YYREEE (reference sequence). CDR3 in amino acids: CASSPGQQQEQYF. Here the CDR3 DNA reads TGTGCCAGCAGCCCTGGACAGCAACAGGAGCAGTACTTC. Using reference TRBV5-4 and TRBJ2-7 for the parts outside the CDR3, the full variable domain is ETGVTQSPTHLIKTRGQQVTLRCSSQSGHNTVSWYQQALGQGPQFIFQYYREEENGRGNFPPRFSGLQFPNYSSELNVNALELDDSALYLCASSPGQQQEQYFGPGTRLTVT.

The chain links TRBV6-5 to TRBJ2-1; unclear D gene. The CDR3 is made up of 12 amino acids. Germline values: CDR1 MNHEY, CDR2 SVGAGI. The V end was cut by 7 bases, the J end by 0 bases, with 4 bases between. CDR3 protein: CASTPSYNEQFF. CDR3 in DNA: TGTGCCAGCACTCCCTCCTACAATGAGCAGTTCTTC.

The V and J genes are TRBV19 and TRBJ2-5; a possible D gene is TRBD2 (6 bases). Trimming took 3 bases from V and 3 from J, leaving 11 bases between them. CDR3 size: 14 residues. Germline CDR1 reads LNHDA; CDR2 reads SQIVND (reference sequence). The CDR3 reads CASSMGTPEETQYF. CDR3 in DNA: TGTGCCAGTAGTATGGGGACTCCCGAAGAGACCCAGTACTTC.

The chain uses TRBV6-5 and TRBJ2-7; TRBD1 agrees at 10 bases. The germline CDR1 and CDR2 sequences are MNHEY and SVGAGI. With V trimmed by 4 bases and J by 5 bases, 5 bases remained unmatched. The CDR3 loop spans 14 amino acids. The CDR3 coding sequence is TGTGCCAGCAGTTTCGGACAGGGGGGCAACGAGCAGTACTTC. Its translation: CASSFGQGGNEQYF.

The rearrangement uses TRBV5-4 and TRBJ2-7; 8 nucleotides match TRBD2. There are 15 residues in the CDR3. V shed 4 bases, J shed 5 bases, and the junction held 11 bases outside the gene matches. From germline, CDR1 is SGHNT and CDR2 YYREEE (reference sequence). CDR3 bases: TGTGCCAGCAGCCCTCTCGAGCGGGAGAGTAACGAGCAGTACTTC. Translation gives CASSPLERESNEQYF.

This clone has just a few counts. The gene calls are TRBV11-3 and TRBJ2-1, with 7 bases lining up with TRBD2. The length of the CDR3 is 15 residues. V lost 0 bases to trimming and J lost 4 bases; unmatched junction nucleotides: 3. The germline V gene has CDR1 SGHNT and CDR2 YENEEA. The CDR3 here is CASSLERGRYNEQFF. The CDR3 nucleotides are TGTGCCAGCAGCTTAGAACGCGGGAGATACAATGAGCAGTTCTTC.

The J gene is TRBJ1-2, the V gene TRBV28, with TRBD1 matching 7 bases. Looked up from germline, CDR1 is MDHEN and CDR2 is SYDVKM. The CDR3 is 13 amino acids. V trimming: 6 bases; J trimming: 5 bases; junction bases outside the gene matches: 6. In DNA, the CDR3 is TGTGCCAGCAGCCCGACAGGGTTTTATGGCTACACCTTC. Its translation: CASSPTGFYGYTF.

Only a few counts were recorded for this clone. Other nucleotide sequences from this sample produce the same CDR3. This chain joins TRBV3-1 (or the pseudogene TRBV3-2) and TRBJ1-3; D is possibly TRBD1 (5 bases). This CDR3 is built from 14 residues. CDR1 is LGHDT, CDR2 YNNKEL, per germline (reference sequence). V lost 4 bases and J lost 4, with 11 bases in between. CDR3 loop: CASSPRAPGNTIYF. The CDR3 DNA reads TGTGCCAGCAGCCCCAGGGCCCCGGGAAACACCATATATTTT.

Only a few counts were recorded for this clone. The J gene is TRBJ2-3, the V gene TRBV2, with a possible D match to TRBD1 (6 bases). The ends were cut back, 11 bases at V and 2 bases at J, with 17 bases in the middle. CDR3 length equals 14 residues. Germline lookup yields CDR1 SNHLY and CDR2 FYNNEI. The CDR3 DNA reads as TGTGCCTCCGCGTCGACAGGAATCACAGATACGCAGTATTTT. This translates into CASASTGITDTQYF.

J is TRBJ1-5 and V is TRBV28, with 10 nucleotides matching TRBD1. CDR1 MDHEN and CDR2 SYDVKM come from the germline V gene. The CDR3 is made up of 17 amino acids. V was pared by 3 bases and J by 1 base, with 6 bases of the junction left unmatched. For the CDR3, the DNA is TGTGCCAGCAGTTTTCTGGGGACAGGGGACAGCAATCAGCCCCAGCATTTT. Translating it yields CASSFLGTGDSNQPQHF.

This clone was seen once. This chain joins TRBV21-1 and TRBJ1-4; the table's D gene call, TRBD1, was not cross checked with the DNA. TRBV21-1 corresponds to a pseudogene. This CDR3 has 18 amino acids. CDR3 in DNA: TGTGCCAGCAGCCCTCAAGCGGACAGGGAGGGAATAAATGAAAAACTGTTTTTT. It yields the protein CASSPQADREGINEKLFF.

The genes are TRBV18 and TRBJ1-3, with a weak D call TRBD1 (5 bases). From germline, CDR1 is KGHSH and CDR2 LQKENI. The V end was cut by 5 bases, the J end by 3 bases, with 11 bases between. CDR3 length: 14 amino acids. CDR3 protein: CASSELQGGNTIYF. The CDR3 coding sequence is TGTGCCAGCTCAGAGCTCCAGGGTGGAAACACCATATATTTT. The whole variable domain, remainder taken from reference TRBV18 and TRBJ1-3, is NAGVMQNPRHLVRRRGQEARLRCSPMKGHSHVYWYRQLPEEGLKFMVYLQKENIIDESGMPKERFSAEFPKEGPSILRIQQVVRGDSAAYFCASSELQGGNTIYFGEGSWLTVV.

The chain carries TRBV19 and TRBJ1-6; a possible D gene is TRBD1 (5 bases). V lost 10 bases and J 0 bases, leaving 10 bases between the germline ends. Germline CDR1 reads LNHDA; CDR2 reads SQIVND (reference sequence). The CDR3 sequence is 14 residues long. CDR3 nucleotide sequence: TGTGCCACCCGGGGGAGCTCCTATAATTCACCCCTCCACTTT. This encodes CATRGSSYNSPLHF. The complete variable domain, with remaining parts taken from reference TRBV19 and TRBJ1-6, reads DGGITQSPKYLFRKEGQNVTLSCEQNLNHDAMYWYRQDPGQGLRLIYYSQIVNDFQKGDIAEGYSVSREKKESFPLTVTSAQKNPTAFYLCATRGSSYNSPLHFGNGTRLTVT.

The V gene is TRBV30, the J gene TRBJ1-2, with unresolved D. V lost 2 bases and J 4 bases, leaving 11 bases between the germline ends. The CDR3 contains 13 residues. Germline assignment: CDR1 GTSNPN and CDR2 SVGIG (reference sequence). The CDR3 DNA follows: TGTGCCTGGAGTCCCCAGCCTAGCTATGGCTACACCTTC. It specifies CAWSPQPSYGYTF. The variable domain in full, completed from reference TRBV30 and TRBJ1-2, reads SQTIHQWPATLVQPVGSPLSLECTVEGTSNPNLYWYRQAAGRGLQLLFYSVGIGQISSEVPQNLSASRPQDRQFILSSKKLLLSDSGFYLCAWSPQPSYGYTFGSGTRLTVV.

The rearrangement links TRBV2 to TRBJ2-2, with a tentative D call TRBD2 (5 bases). This CDR3 contains 15 residues. V was trimmed by 6 bases and J by 0 bases, leaving 11 bases between them. Germline V gene lookup returns CDR1 SNHLY and CDR2 FYNNEI. The CDR3 protein is CASRALGTNTGELFF. CDR3 DNA sequence: TGTGCCAGCAGAGCACTAGGTACGAACACCGGGGAGCTGTTTTTT.

This sequence joins TRBV12-3 or TRBV12-4 and TRBJ1-2; D possibly corresponds to TRBD1 (6 bases). Trimming took 9 bases from V and 4 from J, leaving 15 bases between them. This CDR3 comprises 13 residues. The CDR3 DNA follows: TGTGCCAGTCGACAGGCCTCGGGCTATGGCTACACCTTC. It translates to CASRQASGYGYTF.

The rearrangement links TRBV7-9 to TRBJ2-7; D call uncertain. CDR3 length: 15 residues. V was trimmed by 2 bases and J by 1 base, leaving 12 bases between them. Germline CDR1 reads SEHNR; CDR2 reads FQNEAQ (reference sequence). CDR3 nucleotide sequence: TGTGCCAGCAGCTTAACCCAGGCCTTTTCCTACGAGCAGTACTTC. This codes for CASSLTQAFSYEQYF.